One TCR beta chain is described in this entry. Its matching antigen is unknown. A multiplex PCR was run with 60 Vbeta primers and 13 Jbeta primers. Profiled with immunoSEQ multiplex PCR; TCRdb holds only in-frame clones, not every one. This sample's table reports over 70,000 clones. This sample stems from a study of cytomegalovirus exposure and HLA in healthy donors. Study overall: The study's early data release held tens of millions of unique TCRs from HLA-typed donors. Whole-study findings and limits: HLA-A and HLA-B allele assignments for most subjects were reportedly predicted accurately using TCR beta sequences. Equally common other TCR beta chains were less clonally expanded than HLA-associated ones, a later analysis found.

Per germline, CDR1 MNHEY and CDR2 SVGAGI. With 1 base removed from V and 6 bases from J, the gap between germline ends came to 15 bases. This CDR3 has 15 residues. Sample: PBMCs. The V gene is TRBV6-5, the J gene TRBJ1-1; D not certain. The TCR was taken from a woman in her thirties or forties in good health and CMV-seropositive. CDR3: CASSYFGSGRPEAFF. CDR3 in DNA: TGTGCCAGCAGTTACTTCGGGTCCGGGAGGCCTGAAGCTTTCTTT.